The source of this TCR beta chain is a study of cytomegalovirus exposure and HLA in healthy donors (dated by TCRdb to 2015 to 2018). Regarding the complete study: An earlier analysis of approximately 600 of the donors reported approximately 300 Gb of sequence data and around 110 million unique TCR beta sequences from 190 million or so T cells. Approximately 300 gigabases of sequencing data and 70 million to 100 million unique TCR sequences made up an early release that covered 640 HLA-typed donors. Of the 398 genotyped donors, approximately 80% fell in the genetic ancestry cluster associated with self-reported Caucasian donors. The study aimed to test whether signatures of past pathogen exposure could be identified by cataloging public T cell receptors. The study used immunosequencing to profile the T cell repertoires of approximately 640 subjects and linked those repertoires to cytomegalovirus serostatus. A separate validation cohort of some 130 different subjects was used in addition to the roughly 620-subject first cohort. High-throughput TCR immunosequencing, statistical association of individual TCRs with disease status, and machine learning were combined to predict cytomegalovirus infection status. A later analysis re-examined previously published TCR beta repertoires from around 670 donors and added high-resolution HLA genotyping to investigate patterns of TCR occurrence. The later analysis used no new phenotypic data to find candidate immune exposures, relying instead on TCR beta sequences and their occurrence across donors. An earlier analysis of approximately 580 of the donors used high-throughput TCR beta sequencing to judge whether each TCR beta V gene segment behaved as functional or pseudogenic. Donor age, sex, ethnicity and CMV serostatus were compiled together with the repertoire data. A later genetic analysis took genome-wide SNP genotypes for about 55% of the roughly 700 donors and used that subset as a discovery cohort. Every discovery cohort repertoire had been produced on one sequencing platform. Class I and class II HLA loci were covered by the typing at four-digit resolution. The number of donors typed differed by locus, with roughly 620-630 for A, B, C, DRB1 and DQB1, 522 for DQA1, 600 to 610 for DPA1, and roughly 450 for DPB1. Four or five DR-DQ haplotypes were handled as single units for association and clustering, since linkage in the cohort was strong. Among under 450 genotyped donors of the cohort, an average of around 240,000 unique TCR beta nucleotide sequences were sequenced per donor, roughly 20% of them non-productive.

Library preparation was by the immunoSEQ multiplex PCR assay. A mixture of 60 forward primers for TCR Vbeta segments and 13 reverse primers for TCR Jbeta segments was used in the multiplex PCR. The CDR3 region of rearranged TCR beta genes was amplified from genomic DNA with a multiplex PCR assay. On the Illumina HiSeq System, the amplified TCR beta libraries were sequenced as 87-base-pair reads. In the authors' own workflow: A later analysis tallied roughly 80 million unique TCR beta chains across the 550 to 850 repertoires, and roughly 11 million of those chains were shared by two or more donors. A nearest-neighbor algorithm error-corrected the raw reads and collapsed the reads into unique sequences, merging closely related sequences to remove PCR and sequencing errors. To assign V, D and J gene segments, CDR3 sequences were aligned to IMGT reference sequences. For a sequence to be retained, a match of at least six nucleotides was required to both a V gene segment and a J gene segment. A rearrangement was called productive if the CDR3 had no stop codons and remained in frame with V and J, and every other rearrangement was called non-productive. CDR3 was defined according to IMGT convention as the region running from the second conserved V-encoded cysteine to the conserved J-encoded phenylalanine. The earlier analysis of roughly 590 of the donors excluded sequences that lacked an unambiguous match to a single V gene segment. An earlier analysis of 587 of the donors called V segments functional above 56.7% productive rearrangements and segregating when the between-donor standard deviation exceeded 5%. A statistical classification framework was developed to diagnose cytomegalovirus status using the catalog of TCR beta chain sequences. In a later analysis, TCR nucleotide sequences were compared against IMGT/GENE-DB human TR gene sequences so that V and J genes could be assigned. Using the TCRdist pipeline, a later analysis assigned CDR3 sequences along with most-parsimonious VDJ recombination scenarios. In a later analysis, every TCR beta chain was defined by the combination of its CDR3 amino acid sequence and its V-gene family, and reads without a unique V-gene family were dropped. A later analysis removed roughly 590 highly shared, low-generation-probability nucleotide sequences to deal with suspected cross-contamination and a sequencing artifact. For each public chain, a later analysis derived a clonal expansion index from normalized ranks of inferred template counts within each repertoire. In a later analysis, generation probabilities were computed using a VDJ recombination model fitted to out-of-frame rearrangements, and the results were checked against IGoR. In a later analysis, TCR-TCR, TCR-HLA and TCR-CMV co-occurrence was scored with hypergeometric tests, and a repertoire-size bias correction was applied to TCR pairs. To estimate false discovery rates, a later analysis permuted the HLA or CMV assignments 20 times. In a later analysis, co-occurring TCRs were grouped using DBSCAN, with TCRdist sequence similarity added in when clustering inside HLA-allele-positive subsets. For co-occurrence clustering, repertoires with fewer than 30,000 or more than 120,000 public chains were excluded, along with roughly five repertoires with anomalous nucleotide sharing. This immuneACCESS table, as held by TCRdb, lists in-frame sequences with V and J called but not all clones. Of the missing ones, under half trace to an unresolved V gene in checked studies; the others have no known cause. Clone size and the V and J calls come from that table; the DNA yielded D and trimming. The sample table shows about 160,000 clones, and about two thirds are seen once. Together, the top ten hold over 2.5% of the sample.

The cohort was made up of approximately 670 healthy bone marrow donors. At the time of sampling, all cohort members were nominally healthy, though unrecorded immune exposures were likely present. The donor was CMV seronegative and belonged to the group of 350 to 400 seronegative cohort members. Each donor provided a peripheral blood sample, and peripheral blood mononuclear cells were used for TCR beta sequencing. Genomic DNA was extracted from the blood cell samples with the Qiagen DNeasy Blood Extraction Kit. Summary of the overall study and its limitations: A group of highly shared sequence variants was considered likely to be a technical artifact of the sequencing pipeline. Sequencing depth was assumed to be roughly uniform across donors in the presence/absence analyses, though that assumption may not hold. The earlier analysis of about 600 of the donors excluded 15 to 20 rarely observed V segments, including chromosome 9 orphons, because counts were too low. A further reported finding was that TCR beta sequences accurately predicted the HLA-A and HLA-B alleles for most subjects in the first cohort. The only immune exposure information available for the cohort was CMV serostatus. Because the 87-base-pair reads could not distinguish some IMGT-functional V segments, including TRBV6-2 and TRBV6-3, those segments were excluded. Broadly in line with IMGT annotations, most TCR beta V segments showed up in productive rearrangements about 90% or about 30% of the time in an earlier analysis of several hundred of the donors. A later genetic analysis reported fewer N-insertions in productive TCRs among donors in an Asian-associated ancestry cluster than the approximately 700-donor mean. Most TCR sequences were seen in very few donors, while some public TCRs were found in many individuals. Several of the top co-occurrence clusters appeared to be linked to parvovirus B19, influenza, CMV and Epstein-Barr virus, according to a later analysis. Because some donors lacked HLA typing at each locus, the association tests relied only on the typed subset. Three of the identified cytomegalovirus-associated TCR beta chains were confirmed in vitro to be specific for cytomegalovirus antigens. At a false discovery rate of 0.05, a later analysis linked approximately 18,000 TCR beta sequences to specific HLA alleles. Strong co-occurrence of HLA alleles, especially DR and DQ, made assigning TCR associations to individual alleles difficult. The classifier was reported to diagnose cytomegalovirus status with high specificity and sensitivity in both the original cohort and the validation cohort. An association between a missense DCLRE1C variant and V-gene and J-gene trimming of TCR beta chains was found in a later genetic analysis and replicated in an independent cohort. Linkage disequilibrium might explain the correlated functional status among segregating V segments, but an unknown experimental factor could not be ruled out. The authors suggested that the approach could potentially be generalized to other disease states and immunological phenotypes. A later analysis found that TCR association rates varied across HLA loci, with DRB1 alleles showing the most associated TCRs and HLA-C alleles the fewest. Only TCR beta chains were sequenced in this cohort, and the absence of alpha or paired-chain data limited detectable features. A total of roughly 160 TCR beta chains were listed by the study as associated with cytomegalovirus. In a later analysis, most CMV-associated TCR beta chains were found to appear HLA-restricted, with HLA associations seemingly driven largely by CMV exposure. In a later analysis, HLA-associated TCR beta chains showed more clonal expansion and lower generation probabilities than non-associated chains that were equally common.

With respect to this clone: Its antigen is unknown. Per-nucleotide qualities are absent, and no much larger clonotype sits a single base away.

CDR3 length: 14 amino acids, cysteine to phenylalanine. The sequence is cut down to CDR3 DNA, 42 bases in frame from base 1. V is trimmed back by 10 bases and J by 0 bases, and the junction contains 6 bases that no gene match accounts for. CDR1 SNHLY and CDR2 FYNNEI were looked up in the germline V gene. Sequencing was performed on PBMCs. This TCR was recovered from a woman aged 25 to 39 in good health and CMV-seronegative. The chain is made from TRBV2 and TRBJ1-1, and 9 junctional nucleotides match TRBD1. CDR3 sequence: CANTGTGMNTEAFF. The nucleotide sequence reads as follows: TGTGCCAACACCGGGACAGGGATGAACACTGAAGCTTTCTTT.